Detailed here is one TCR beta chain. Authors' processing steps: Amplification of reference gene primers was used by the study to estimate nucleated cell counts. TCRdb's copy holds only in-frame clones and misses some; the assay was immunoSEQ multiplex PCR. V, J and clone size are those of that table, while D and trimming were read from the DNA. The sample carries under 450,000 clones, about 88% recorded once. The data are from a study of blood T cell repertoires in COVID-19. Looking at the study overall: T cells, B-cell-depleted T cells, or PBMCs provided the cDNA or gDNA that served as material.

This CDR3 spans 13 amino acids. Germline V lookup: CDR1 SQVTM, CDR2 ANQGSEA. Trimming stripped 6 bases from V and 4 bases from J, with 16 bases between. Seattle patients were enrolled while actively infected and followed longitudinally. This rearrangement joins TRBV29-1 to TRBJ2-7; a possible D gene is TRBD1 (6 bases). This TCR came from a woman aged 60-70 years with COVID-19, enrolled during active disease. The sample taken for sequencing was peripheral blood. The CDR3 here is CSVPRTELYEQYF. DNA for the CDR3: TGCAGCGTCCCCCGGACAGAGCTTTACGAGCAGTACTTC.